Presented here are 10 T cell receptor beta chains from one specimen sequenced in a study of T cell responses to AZD1222 COVID-19 vaccine (dated by TCRdb to the early 2020s). This specimen's time point label, per the study, means: baseline before first vaccination. The treatment or condition label of this sample denotes: meningococcal conjugate vaccine given as trial control. Libraries were built with the immunoSEQ multiplex PCR assay. Entries here come from immuneACCESS through TCRdb and include only in-frame sequences with V and J called. Some clones fail to appear in such tables; in the studies checked, an unresolved V gene covers under half of the shortfall, and the cause of the remainder is unknown. The sample table contains 200,000 to 250,000 clones; only one count was recorded for about 92% of them. The ten biggest clones cover 1% of the sample. Material: peripheral blood, obtained on day 0 of MenACWY control vaccination. The receptors were sampled from an adult in good health.

The genes are TRBV9 and TRBJ1-6, with 8 bases matching TRBD1. V shed 4 bases, J shed 10 bases, and the junction held 10 bases outside the gene matches. Germline V gives CDR1 SGDLS, CDR2 YYNGEE. This CDR3 contains 15 residues. CDR3 region: CASSPTTGAGSPLHF. The CDR3 DNA sequence: TGTGCCAGCAGCCCCACGACAGGGGCTGGGTCACCCCTCCACTTT. Drawing the rest from reference TRBV9 and TRBJ1-6, the complete variable domain is DSGVTQTPKHLITATGQRVTLRCSPRSGDLSVYWYQQSLDQGLQFLIQYYNGEERAKGNILERFSAQQFPDLHSELNLSSLELGDSALYFCASSPTTGAGSPLHFGNGTRLTVT.

The chain recombines TRBV29-1 with TRBJ2-1; 7 bases are shared with TRBD1. The CDR3 length is 13 residues. J gave up 10 bases and V 6 bases, and 12 bases lay outside the gene matches. From germline, CDR1 is SQVTM and CDR2 ANQGSEA. CDR3: CSVPTDRRREQFF. In DNA form, the CDR3 reads TGCAGCGTACCGACGGACAGGCGACGGGAGCAGTTCTTC.

The chain links TRBV5-1 to TRBJ2-5; a weak D match, TRBD2 (5 bases). CDR3 length: 12 residues. CDR1 and CDR2 (germline): SGHRS, YFSETQ. Between the trimmed V and J ends, which lost 5 bases and 2 bases, there was a span of 7 bases. The CDR3, as DNA: TGCGCCAGCAGTTCGGGGCAAGAGACCCAGTACTTC. As protein: CASSSGQETQYF.

This chain connects TRBV11-2 to TRBJ1-2, with D tentatively TRBD1 (6 bases). CDR3 length: 13 residues. V was pared by 0 bases and J by 7 bases, with 9 bases between. The germline gives CDR1 SGHAT, CDR2 FQNNGV. The CDR3, as DNA: TGTGCCAGCAGCTTAGAGGGGGCAACTGGCTACACCTTC. This codes for CASSLEGATGYTF.

This chain joins TRBV5-1 and TRBJ1-2, with D perhaps matching TRBD1 (5 bases). The CDR3 spans 13 residues. Germline V gives CDR1 SGHRS, CDR2 YFSETQ. V gave up 6 bases and J gave up 5 bases, with 14 bases separating them. This CDR3 reads CASTPDPGYGYTF. The CDR3 bases are TGCGCCAGCACACCTGACCCAGGGTATGGCTACACCTTC.

This sequence joins TRBV6-5 and TRBJ1-1; D unclear. This CDR3 is 12 amino acids long. Germline V gives CDR1 MNHEY, CDR2 SVGAGI. V gave up 4 bases and J gave up 1 base, with 4 bases separating them. The CDR3 sequence is CASSWPNTEAFF. In DNA form, the CDR3 reads TGTGCCAGCAGTTGGCCGAACACTGAAGCTTTCTTT.

V is TRBV28 and J is TRBJ1-5; no clear D. The CDR3 totals 11 residues. The germline gives CDR1 MDHEN, CDR2 SYDVKM. V dropped 3 bases and J dropped 5 bases, with 2 bases sitting between them. Written as DNA, the CDR3 is TGTGCCAGCAGTTTCGATCAGCCCCAGCATTTT. This translates into CASSFDQPQHF.

Only one count was recorded for this clone. The chain links TRBV19 to TRBJ1-5, with D tentatively TRBD1 (6 bases). V dropped 1 base and J dropped 5 bases, with 9 bases sitting between them. This CDR3 comprises 14 residues. Per the germline V gene, CDR1 is LNHDA and CDR2 is SQIVND (reference sequence). CDR3 protein: CASSIGGADQPQHF. In DNA form, the CDR3 reads TGTGCCAGTAGTATAGGGGGGGCGGATCAGCCCCAGCATTTT.

This sequence joins TRBV4-1 and TRBJ1-2, with 7 bases identical to TRBD1. V lost 0 bases to trimming and J lost 5 bases; unmatched junction nucleotides: 6. Germline lookup yields CDR1 MGHRA and CDR2 YSYEKL. There are 15 residues in the CDR3. CDR3 residues: CASSQDVGGAYGYTF. CDR3 bases: TGCGCCAGCAGCCAAGATGTAGGGGGCGCTTATGGCTACACCTTC.

This CDR3 is CASSPLTLESYTF. The CDR3 DNA is TGCGCCAGCAGCCCCCTAACGCTTGAGAGCTACACCTTC. The rearrangement links TRBV5-1 to TRBJ1-2; D ambiguous. CDR3 length: 13 residues. CDR1 is SGHRS and CDR2 is YFSETQ in the germline V gene. Trimming left V 4 bases short and J 9 bases short, with 16 bases between.